Below, 23 T cell receptor beta chains from the same sample are listed, as sequenced in a study of cytomegalovirus exposure and HLA in healthy donors. A multiplex PCR was run with 60 Vbeta primers and 13 Jbeta primers. TCRdb's copy holds only in-frame clones and misses some; the assay was immunoSEQ multiplex PCR. This table holds around 230,000 clones, 80% to 90% found once. Sequenced sample: PBMCs. The receptors come from a girl aged 2-10 years in good health and CMV-seronegative.

This chain connects TRBV29-1 to TRBJ1-1, with 7 nucleotides matching TRBD1. V trimming: 7 bases; J trimming: 1 base; junction bases outside the gene matches: 6. The CDR3 loop spans 13 amino acids. Germline V gene data show CDR1 as SQVTM and CDR2 as ANQGSEA. CDR3 in amino acids: CSARQGGNTEAFF. The CDR3 coding sequence is TGCAGCGCACGACAGGGAGGGAACACTGAAGCTTTCTTT. The variable domain in full, completed from reference TRBV29-1 and TRBJ1-1, reads SAVISQKPSRDICQRGTSLTIQCQVDSQVTMMFWYRQQPGQSLTLIATANQGSEATYESGFVIDKFPISRPNLTFSTLTVSNMSPEDSSIYLCSARQGGNTEAFFGQGTRLTVV.

The V gene is TRBV4-1, the J gene TRBJ1-5; D uncertain. Germline CDR1 is MGHRA and CDR2 is YSYEKL. The CDR3 totals 16 residues. The V and J ends lost 0 bases and 2 bases respectively, with 11 bases between them. The CDR3 DNA is TGCGCCAGCAGCCAAGAAGGTCGGCGGGGCAATCAGCCCCAGCATTTT. It codes for CASSQEGRRGNQPQHF.

This clone was observed once. The chain is built from TRBV14 and TRBJ2-7; 8 bases match TRBD1. J was trimmed by 3 bases and V by 5 bases; bases with no gene match: 6. Germline values: CDR1 SGHDN, CDR2 FVKESK. This CDR3 region has 14 residues. The CDR3 loop is CASSSGTGVYEQYF. CDR3 coding DNA: TGTGCCAGCAGCTCCGGGACAGGAGTCTACGAGCAGTACTTC. Together with reference TRBV14 and TRBJ2-7, the CDR3 gives the full variable domain: EAGVTQFPSHSVIEKGQTVTLRCDPISGHDNLYWYRRVMGKEIKFLLHFVKESKQDESGMPNNRFLAERTGGTYSTLKVQPAELEDSGVYFCASSSGTGVYEQYFGPGTRLTVT.

This chain connects TRBV25-1 to TRBJ2-5, with 7 positions matching TRBD2. CDR3 length: 14 amino acids. Germline assignment: CDR1 MGHDK and CDR2 SYGVNS. V gave up 5 bases and J gave up 3 bases; unmatched junction bases: 6. This CDR3 reads CASSLGGQKETQYF. The CDR3 DNA is TGTGCCAGCAGTTTGGGAGGGCAGAAAGAGACCCAGTACTTC.

DNA of the CDR3: TGTGCCAGCAGCTTAGCCACAGGGATGAACACTGAAGCTTTCTTT. It is translated as CASSLATGMNTEAFF. The gene calls are TRBV11-2 and TRBJ1-1, with TRBD1 as a possible D gene (6 bases). Germline assignment: CDR1 SGHAT and CDR2 FQNNGV. The length of the CDR3 is 15 residues. Trimming pared 1 base from V and 0 bases from J, leaving 9 bases between. The whole variable domain, filled in from reference TRBV11-2 and TRBJ1-1, reads EAGVAQSPRYKIIEKRQSVAFWCNPISGHATLYWYQQILGQGPKLLIQFQNNGVVDDSQLPKDRFSAERLKGVDSTLKIQPAKLEDSAVYLCASSLATGMNTEAFFGQGTRLTVV.

CDR3 sequence: CASSIDRGANNEQFF. The CDR3 DNA reads as TGTGCCAGCAGTATCGACAGGGGTGCCAACAATGAGCAGTTCTTC. The chain couples TRBV6-5 to TRBJ2-1; 8 bases are shared with TRBD1. The CDR3 spans 15 residues. Germline V CDR1 and CDR2: MNHEY, SVGAGI. The V segment lost 5 bases and the J segment 5 bases; nucleotides outside the gene matches: 8.

V gene TRBV5-4 combines with J gene TRBJ2-1; 10 bases line up with TRBD1. Trimming cost V 7 bases and J 6 bases; bases outside gene matches: 7. The germline V gene has CDR1 SGHNT and CDR2 YYREEE (reference sequence). The CDR3 sequence is 14 residues long. The CDR3 loop is CASLRTGGANEQFF. The CDR3 nucleotides are TGTGCCAGCTTGAGGACAGGGGGGGCCAATGAGCAGTTCTTC.

The chain uses TRBV6-5 and TRBJ1-1, with 8 bases identical to TRBD1. Germline V CDR1 and CDR2: MNHEY, SVGAGI. The CDR3 has 14 amino acids. The V and J ends lost 5 bases and 1 base, in that order; junction bases with no gene match: 3. The CDR3: CASSADRGNTEAFF. Written as DNA, the CDR3 is TGTGCCAGCAGTGCCGACAGGGGGAACACTGAAGCTTTCTTT.

The CDR3 nucleotides are TGTGCCAGCAGGGTGGGGACAGTCTATGGCTACACCTTC. The encoded protein is CASRVGTVYGYTF. The chain uses TRBV5-6 and TRBJ1-2; 7 bases are a match to TRBD1. The trim removed 5 bases at V and 4 bases at J, leaving 5 bases unmatched. The V gene's germline CDR1 is SGHDT and CDR2 YYEEEE. The CDR3 totals 13 residues. Using reference TRBV5-6 and TRBJ1-2 for the parts outside the CDR3, the full variable domain is DAGVTQSPTHLIKTRGQQVTLRCSPKSGHDTVSWYQQALGQGPQFIFQYYEEEERQRGNFPDRFSGHQFPNYSSELNVNALLLGDSALYLCASRVGTVYGYTFGSGTRLTVV.

The chain has TRBV5-1 and TRBJ2-1; 8 bases line up with TRBD2. Germline loops: CDR1 SGHRS, CDR2 YFSETQ. V gave up 0 bases and J gave up 7 bases; unmatched junction bases: 9. CDR3 size: 16 residues. This CDR3 is CASSLVAGGTKNEQFF. CDR3 DNA: TGCGCCAGCAGCTTGGTCGCGGGGGGAACCAAGAATGAGCAGTTCTTC.

About this clone: The junction and the germline gene differ at one end; a read error may be behind it. The chain has TRBV2 and TRBJ2-7, with TRBD1 identical over 9 bases. CDR3 size: 13 residues. The germline V gene encodes CDR1 SNHLY and CDR2 FYNNEI. The DNA of the CDR3 is TGTGCCAGCAGTGAACGATTGGTACGGACAGGGGTCTTC. Translated, it gives CASSERLVRTGVF.

In its sample, this clone was seen a few times. The genes are TRBV30 and TRBJ1-5; 7 nucleotides align to TRBD1. Looked up from germline, CDR1 is GTSNPN and CDR2 is SVGIG (reference sequence). This CDR3 has 15 residues. Unmatched junction bases numbered 8, after V lost 2 bases and J lost 4 bases. As DNA, the CDR3 is TGTGCCTGGAGTCCGACAGGGTTTTGGAATCAGCCCCAGCATTTT. It codes for CAWSPTGFWNQPQHF.

The chain is built from TRBV27 and TRBJ2-1, with D tentatively TRBD2 (5 bases). In germline, CDR1 is MNHEY, CDR2 SMNVEV (reference sequence). Trimming removed 6 bases at V and 1 base at J, with 16 bases between. The CDR3 sequence is 16 residues long. The chain's CDR3 is CASSPKRERSYNEQFF. As DNA, the CDR3 is TGTGCCAGCAGCCCGAAGAGGGAGCGGTCCTACAATGAGCAGTTCTTC.

The rearrangement joins TRBV6-5 to TRBJ1-6; TRBD1 is a possible D gene (5 bases). V was cut by 4 bases and J by 7 bases, with 11 bases left in between. This CDR3 spans 14 amino acids. Germline V gives CDR1 MNHEY, CDR2 SVGAGI. CDR3 sequence reads: CASSFREGNSPLHF. The CDR3 bases are TGTGCCAGCAGTTTCAGGGAGGGAAATTCACCCCTCCACTTT.

The V call is TRBV6-1, the J call TRBJ1-5, with D possibly matching TRBD1 (5 bases). Germline loops: CDR1 MNHNS, CDR2 SASEGT. Trimming took 5 bases from V and 0 from J, leaving 11 bases between them. CDR3 length equals 15 residues. CDR3 DNA: TGTGCCAGCAGTCAACAGGTTAATAGCAATCAGCCCCAGCATTTT. Encoded protein: CASSQQVNSNQPQHF.

J is TRBJ2-3 and V is TRBV5-4; 9 positions agree with TRBD1. V was pared by 0 bases and J by 3 bases, with 2 bases of the junction left unmatched. Germline assignment: CDR1 SGHNT and CDR2 YYREEE (reference sequence). This CDR3 is 15 amino acids long. The DNA of the CDR3 is TGTGCCAGCAGCTTGGACAGGGGGCGGACAGATACGCAGTATTTT. Translating gives CASSLDRGRTDTQYF. Full variable domain (outside the CDR3, taken from reference TRBV5-4 and TRBJ2-3): ETGVTQSPTHLIKTRGQQVTLRCSSQSGHNTVSWYQQALGQGPQFIFQYYREEENGRGNFPPRFSGLQFPNYSSELNVNALELDDSALYLCASSLDRGRTDTQYFGPGTRLTVL.

The gene calls are TRBV27 and TRBJ1-2; D may be TRBD1 (6 bases). CDR1 MNHEY and CDR2 SMNVEV come from the germline V gene (reference sequence). This CDR3 has 13 residues. Trimming took off 6 bases at V and 8 bases at J, with 16 bases between the two ends. The CDR3 reads CASRSQGRGGYTF. As DNA, the CDR3 is TGTGCCAGCAGGTCACAGGGAAGGGGAGGCTACACCTTC.

This chain uses TRBV29-1 with TRBJ1-3; 7 bases align to TRBD1. Per germline, CDR1 SQVTM and CDR2 ANQGSEA. With 0 bases clipped from V and 6 bases from J, the junction kept 5 bases outside the gene matches. The CDR3 extends over 14 amino acids. This CDR3 is CSVEDPGQQNTIYF. CDR3 bases: TGCAGCGTTGAAGATCCGGGACAGCAAAACACCATATATTTT.

This clone was counted a single time. The V and J genes are TRBV6-5 and TRBJ1-1, with 7 bases identical to TRBD1. The V and J ends lost 1 base and 8 bases, in that order; junction bases with no gene match: 10. CDR1 is MNHEY, CDR2 SVGAGI, per germline. CDR3 length: 15 residues. The CDR3 loop reads CASSYYLYLQGEAFF. CDR3 nucleotide sequence: TGTGCCAGCAGTTACTACCTATACCTACAGGGGGAAGCTTTCTTT.

This sequence joins TRBV23-1 and TRBJ2-7; 9 bases align to TRBD1. TRBV23-1 is noted as an ORF with a role that remains uncertain. The CDR3 loop spans 17 amino acids. J lost 1 base, V lost 4 bases, and 11 bases had no gene match. In nucleotides, the CDR3 is TGCGCCAGCAGTCCACCAAGTCCGGGACAGGGATCCTACGAGCAGTACTTC. Its protein product is CASSPPSPGQGSYEQYF.

This sequence joins TRBV6-1 and TRBJ2-7; 9 bases agree with TRBD2. The CDR3 runs 15 residues. V lost 5 bases, J lost 3 bases, and 8 bases stayed unmatched. The germline V gene encodes CDR1 MNHNS and CDR2 SASEGT. CDR3 amino acids: CASSMRTSANYEQYF. In DNA form, the CDR3 reads TGTGCCAGCAGTATGAGGACTAGCGCAAACTACGAGCAGTACTTC.

The chain carries TRBV5-1 and TRBJ2-7; the D is unclear. V lost 5 bases and J 3 bases, leaving 12 bases between the germline ends. Germline values: CDR1 SGHRS, CDR2 YFSETQ. The CDR3 is 13 residues long. CDR3 bases: TGCGCCAGCAGTTCCTATAATAGCTACGAGCAGTACTTC. The encoded protein is CASSSYNSYEQYF. Filled out from reference TRBV5-1 and TRBJ2-7, the complete variable domain reads KAGVTQTPRYLIKTRGQQVTLSCSPISGHRSVSWYQQTPGQGLQFLFEYFSETQRNKGNFPGRFSGRQFSNSRSEMNVSTLELGDSALYLCASSSYNSYEQYFGPGTRLTVT.

The chain couples TRBV5-1 to TRBJ2-1; 8 bases are a match to TRBD2. Losses at the gene ends were 2 bases for V and 5 bases for J; bases not matched to a gene: 6. Germline CDR1 is SGHRS and CDR2 is YFSETQ. There are 15 residues in the CDR3. CDR3 sequence: CASSLEGREDNEQFF. In DNA, the CDR3 is TGCGCCAGCAGCTTAGAAGGGCGGGAGGACAATGAGCAGTTCTTC.